This T cell receptor beta chain derives from a study of T cell clonality in common variable immunodeficiency. General study results and limits: Fewer deletions and N-nucleotide insertions were reportedly seen in common variable immunodeficiency TCR beta sequences. CVID subjects showed higher TCRbeta clonality than healthy controls.

CVID subjects had received replacement immunoglobulin for at least one year. This clone was detected a few times. The antigen remains undetermined. CVID and control samples used equivalent genomic DNA input. The protocol was immunoSEQ multiplex PCR, while the TCRdb copy is restricted to in-frame clones and leaves out a portion. This sample carries fewer than 40,000 clones, none of them present only once. The sequenced sample consisted of peripheral blood mononuclear cells. The receptor comes from a human donor with common variable immunodeficiency.

The chain's CDR3 is CASSPGQLMSGEQFF. The sequenced part of the CDR3 DNA is TGTGCCAGCAGCCCGGGACAGCTAATGTCGGGTGAG. The rearrangement joins TRBV7-6 to TRBJ2-1, with TRBD1 identical over 7 bases. With the read ending 3 residues before the CDR3 end, the germline J gene is used to fill in that end. V shed 5 bases and J 9 bases; nucleotides not matched to a gene: 13. Germline V gene data show CDR1 as SGHVS and CDR2 as FNYEAQ. This CDR3 is built from 15 residues.